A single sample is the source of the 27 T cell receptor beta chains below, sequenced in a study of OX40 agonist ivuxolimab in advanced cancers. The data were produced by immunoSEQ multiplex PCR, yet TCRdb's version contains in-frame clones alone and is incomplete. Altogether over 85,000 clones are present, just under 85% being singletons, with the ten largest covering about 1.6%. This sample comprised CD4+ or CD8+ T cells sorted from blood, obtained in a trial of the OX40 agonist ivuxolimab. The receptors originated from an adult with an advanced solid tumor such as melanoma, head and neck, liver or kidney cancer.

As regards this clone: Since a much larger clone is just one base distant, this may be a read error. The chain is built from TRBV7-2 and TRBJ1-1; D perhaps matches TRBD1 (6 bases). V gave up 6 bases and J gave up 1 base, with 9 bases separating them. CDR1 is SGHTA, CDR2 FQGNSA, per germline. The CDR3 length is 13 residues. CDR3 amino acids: CASRPQGNTEAFF. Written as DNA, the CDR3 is TGTGCCAGCAGGCCACAGGGGAACACTGAAGCTTTCTTT.

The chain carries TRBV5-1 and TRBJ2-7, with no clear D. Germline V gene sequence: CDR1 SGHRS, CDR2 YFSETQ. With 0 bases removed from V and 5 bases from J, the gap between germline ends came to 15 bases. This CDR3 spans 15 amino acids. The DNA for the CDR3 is TGCGCCAGCAGCTTGGGTGGGCTAGGATATCACGAGCAGTACTTC. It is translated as CASSLGGLGYHEQYF.

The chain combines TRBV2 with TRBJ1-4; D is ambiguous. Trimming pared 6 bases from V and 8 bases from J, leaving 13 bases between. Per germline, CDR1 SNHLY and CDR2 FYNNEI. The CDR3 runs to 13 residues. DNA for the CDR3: TGTGCCAGCAGGTTTGGAGTTGCAGAAAAACTGTTTTTT. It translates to CASRFGVAEKLFF.

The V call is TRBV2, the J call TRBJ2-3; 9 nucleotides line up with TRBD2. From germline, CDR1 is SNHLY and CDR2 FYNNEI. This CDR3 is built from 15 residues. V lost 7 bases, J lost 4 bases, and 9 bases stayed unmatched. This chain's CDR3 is CASKGSGGLADTQYF. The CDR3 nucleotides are TGTGCCAGCAAGGGTAGCGGGGGTCTCGCAGATACGCAGTATTTT. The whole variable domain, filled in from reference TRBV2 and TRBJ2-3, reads EPEVTQTPSHQVTQMGQEVILRCVPISNHLYFYWYRQILGQKVEFLVSFYNNEISEKSEIFDDQFSVERPDGSNFTLKIRSTKLEDSAMYFCASKGSGGLADTQYFGPGTRLTVL.

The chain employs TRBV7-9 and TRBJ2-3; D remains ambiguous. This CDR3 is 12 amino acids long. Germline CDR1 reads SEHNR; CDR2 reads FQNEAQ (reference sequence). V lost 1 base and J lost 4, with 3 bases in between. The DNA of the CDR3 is TGTGCCAGCAGCTTAGGGGCAGATACGCAGTATTTT. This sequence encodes CASSLGADTQYF.

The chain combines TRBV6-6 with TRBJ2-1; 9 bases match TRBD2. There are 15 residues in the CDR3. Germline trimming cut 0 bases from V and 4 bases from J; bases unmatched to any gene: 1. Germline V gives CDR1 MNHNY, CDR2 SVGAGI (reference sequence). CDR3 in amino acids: CASSYSAGGYNEQFF. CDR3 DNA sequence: TGTGCCAGCAGTTACTCGGCGGGAGGGTACAATGAGCAGTTCTTC.

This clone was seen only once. DNA for the CDR3: TGTGCCATCAGTGAGTCTCTGCGAGGGGCCTATGGCTACACCTTC. This codes for CAISESLRGAYGYTF. This chain joins TRBV10-3 and TRBJ1-2, with TRBD1 as a possible D gene (5 bases). The CDR3 runs 15 residues. Germline assignment: CDR1 ENHRY and CDR2 SYGVKD. Trimming took 0 bases from V and 4 from J, leaving 12 bases between them.

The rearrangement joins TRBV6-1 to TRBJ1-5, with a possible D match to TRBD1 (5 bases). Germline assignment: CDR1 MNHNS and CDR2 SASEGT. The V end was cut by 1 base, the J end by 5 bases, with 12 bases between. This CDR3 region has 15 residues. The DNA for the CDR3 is TGTGCCAGCAGTGAAGTTGGGGGTGGGTATCAGCCCCAGCATTTT. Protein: CASSEVGGGYQPQHF.

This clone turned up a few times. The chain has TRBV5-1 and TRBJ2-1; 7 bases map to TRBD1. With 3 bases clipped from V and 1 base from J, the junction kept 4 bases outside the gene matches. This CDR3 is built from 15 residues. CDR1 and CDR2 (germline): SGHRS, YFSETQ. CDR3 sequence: CASSWPTGSYNEQFF. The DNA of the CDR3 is TGCGCCAGCAGCTGGCCGACAGGGTCCTACAATGAGCAGTTCTTC.

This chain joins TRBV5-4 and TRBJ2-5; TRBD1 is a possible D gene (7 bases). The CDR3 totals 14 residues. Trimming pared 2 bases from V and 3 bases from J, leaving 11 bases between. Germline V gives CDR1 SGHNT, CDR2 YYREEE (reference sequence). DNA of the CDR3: TGTGCCAGCAGCTTACAGGGGAGGAAAGAGACCCAGTACTTC. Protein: CASSLQGRKETQYF.

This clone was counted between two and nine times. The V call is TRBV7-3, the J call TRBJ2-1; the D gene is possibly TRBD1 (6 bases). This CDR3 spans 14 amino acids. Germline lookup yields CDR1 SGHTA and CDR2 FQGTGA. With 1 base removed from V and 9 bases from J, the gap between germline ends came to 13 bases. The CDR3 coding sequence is TGTGCCAGCAGCTTAAGGCCACAGGGTGGTGAGCAGTTCTTC. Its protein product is CASSLRPQGGEQFF.

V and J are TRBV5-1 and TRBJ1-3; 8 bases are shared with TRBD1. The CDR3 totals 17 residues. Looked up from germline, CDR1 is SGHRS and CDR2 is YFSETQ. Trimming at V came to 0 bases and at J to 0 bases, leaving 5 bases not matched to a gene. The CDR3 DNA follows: TGCGCCAGCAGCTTGGTGGCCGGGACAGGCTCTGGAAACACCATATATTTT. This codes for CASSLVAGTGSGNTIYF.

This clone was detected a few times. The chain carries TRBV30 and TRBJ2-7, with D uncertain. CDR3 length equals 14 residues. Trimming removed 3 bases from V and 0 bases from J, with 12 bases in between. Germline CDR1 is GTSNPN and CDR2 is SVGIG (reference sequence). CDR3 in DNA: TGTGCCTGGAGAGGCCAAGGGCTCTCCTACGAGCAGTACTTC. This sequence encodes CAWRGQGLSYEQYF.

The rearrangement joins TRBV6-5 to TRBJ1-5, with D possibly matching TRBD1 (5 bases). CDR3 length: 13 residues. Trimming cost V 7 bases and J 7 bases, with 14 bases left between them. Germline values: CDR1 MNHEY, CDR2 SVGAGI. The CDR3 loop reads CASTLQGGQPQHF. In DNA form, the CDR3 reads TGTGCCAGCACCCTTCAGGGTGGGCAGCCCCAGCATTTT.

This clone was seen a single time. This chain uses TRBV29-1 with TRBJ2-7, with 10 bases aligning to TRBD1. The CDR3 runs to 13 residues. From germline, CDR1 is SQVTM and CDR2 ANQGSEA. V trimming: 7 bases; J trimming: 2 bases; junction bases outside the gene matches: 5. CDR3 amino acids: CSAGDRGPYEQYF. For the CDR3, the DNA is TGCAGCGCCGGGGACAGGGGTCCCTACGAGCAGTACTTC.

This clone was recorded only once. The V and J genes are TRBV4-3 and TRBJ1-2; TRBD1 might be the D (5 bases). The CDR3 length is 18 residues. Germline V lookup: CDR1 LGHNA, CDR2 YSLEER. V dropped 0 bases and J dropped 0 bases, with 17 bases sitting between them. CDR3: CASSQDLQRGPSNYGYTF. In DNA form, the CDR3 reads TGCGCCAGCAGCCAAGATCTCCAGCGGGGCCCTTCTAACTATGGCTACACCTTC.

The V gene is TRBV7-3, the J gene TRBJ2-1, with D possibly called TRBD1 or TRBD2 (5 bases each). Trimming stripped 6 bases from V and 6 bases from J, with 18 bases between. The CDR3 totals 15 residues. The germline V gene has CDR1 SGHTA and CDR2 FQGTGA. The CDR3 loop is CASRRAGTTGNEQFF. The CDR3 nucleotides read TGTGCCAGCAGGCGCGCCGGGACCACGGGCAATGAGCAGTTCTTC.

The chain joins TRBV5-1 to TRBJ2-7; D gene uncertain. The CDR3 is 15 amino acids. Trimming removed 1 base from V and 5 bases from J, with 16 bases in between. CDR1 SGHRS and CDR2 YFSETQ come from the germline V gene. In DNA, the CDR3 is TGCGCCAGCAGCTTGAATCCGGCCCGAGGCCACGAGCAGTACTTC. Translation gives CASSLNPARGHEQYF.

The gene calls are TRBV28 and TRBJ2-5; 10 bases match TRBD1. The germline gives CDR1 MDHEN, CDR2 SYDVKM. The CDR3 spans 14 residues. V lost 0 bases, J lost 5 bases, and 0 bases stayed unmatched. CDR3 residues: CASSLWDRGETQYF. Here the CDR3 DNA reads TGTGCCAGCAGTTTATGGGACAGGGGGGAGACCCAGTACTTC.

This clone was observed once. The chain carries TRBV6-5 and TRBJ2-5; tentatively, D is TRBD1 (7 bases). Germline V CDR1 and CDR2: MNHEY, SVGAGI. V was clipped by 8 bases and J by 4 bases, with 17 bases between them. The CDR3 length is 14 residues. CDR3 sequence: CASGPGGLVETQYF. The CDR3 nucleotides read TGTGCCAGCGGACCAGGGGGGCTGGTAGAGACCCAGTACTTC.

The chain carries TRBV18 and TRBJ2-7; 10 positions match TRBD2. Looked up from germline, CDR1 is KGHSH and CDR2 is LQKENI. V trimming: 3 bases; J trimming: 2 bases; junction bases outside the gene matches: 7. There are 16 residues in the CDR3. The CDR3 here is CASSPNGAGGPYEQYF. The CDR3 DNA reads TGTGCCAGCTCACCGAACGGAGCGGGAGGGCCCTACGAGCAGTACTTC.

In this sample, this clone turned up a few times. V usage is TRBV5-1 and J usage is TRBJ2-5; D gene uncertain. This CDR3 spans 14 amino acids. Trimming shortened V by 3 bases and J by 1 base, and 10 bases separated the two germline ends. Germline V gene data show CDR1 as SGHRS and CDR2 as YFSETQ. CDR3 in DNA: TGCGCCAGCAGCTCTAAGGGTCCCCAAGAGACCCAGTACTTC. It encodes CASSSKGPQETQYF.

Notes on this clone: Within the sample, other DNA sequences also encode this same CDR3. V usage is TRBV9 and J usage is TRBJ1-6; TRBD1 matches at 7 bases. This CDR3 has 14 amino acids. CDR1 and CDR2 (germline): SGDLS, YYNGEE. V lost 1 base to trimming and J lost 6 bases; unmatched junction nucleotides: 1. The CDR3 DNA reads TGTGCCAGCAGCGTAAGGGGGCTTAATTCACCCCTCCACTTT. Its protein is CASSVRGLNSPLHF.

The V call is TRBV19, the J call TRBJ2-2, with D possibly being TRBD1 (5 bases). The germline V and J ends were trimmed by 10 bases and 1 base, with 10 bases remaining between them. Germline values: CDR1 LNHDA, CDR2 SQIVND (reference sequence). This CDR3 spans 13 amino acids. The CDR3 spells CATRQMNTGELFF. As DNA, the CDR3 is TGTGCCACTAGACAGATGAACACCGGGGAGCTGTTTTTT.

In DNA form, the CDR3 reads TGTGCCAGTAGCCAGCGGGGGGGCCGGACCCAGTACTTC. Its translation is CASSQRGGRTQYF. The chain recombines TRBV19 with TRBJ2-5, with 10 bases that match TRBD2. Germline V CDR1 and CDR2: LNHDA, SQIVND (reference sequence). J gave up 7 bases and V 6 bases, and 5 bases lay outside the gene matches. The CDR3 is 13 amino acids. Full variable domain (remainder filled in from reference TRBV19 and TRBJ2-5): DGGITQSPKYLFRKEGQNVTLSCEQNLNHDAMYWYRQDPGQGLRLIYYSQIVNDFQKGDIAEGYSVSREKKESFPLTVTSAQKNPTAFYLCASSQRGGRTQYFGPGTRLLVL.

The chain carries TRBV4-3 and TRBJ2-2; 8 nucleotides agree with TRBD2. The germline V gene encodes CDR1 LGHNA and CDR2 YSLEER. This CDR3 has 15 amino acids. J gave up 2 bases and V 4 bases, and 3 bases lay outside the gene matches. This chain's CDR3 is CASSLSGKNTGELFF. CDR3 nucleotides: TGCGCCAGCAGCCTTAGCGGGAAAAACACCGGGGAGCTGTTTTTT.

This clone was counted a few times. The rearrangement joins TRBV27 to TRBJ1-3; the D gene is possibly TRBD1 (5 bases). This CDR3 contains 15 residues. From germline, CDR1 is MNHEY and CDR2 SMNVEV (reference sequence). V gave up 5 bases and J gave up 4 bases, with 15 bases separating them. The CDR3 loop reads CASSTTGGSGNTIYF. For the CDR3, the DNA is TGTGCCAGCAGTACCACAGGAGGATCAGGAAACACCATATATTTT.